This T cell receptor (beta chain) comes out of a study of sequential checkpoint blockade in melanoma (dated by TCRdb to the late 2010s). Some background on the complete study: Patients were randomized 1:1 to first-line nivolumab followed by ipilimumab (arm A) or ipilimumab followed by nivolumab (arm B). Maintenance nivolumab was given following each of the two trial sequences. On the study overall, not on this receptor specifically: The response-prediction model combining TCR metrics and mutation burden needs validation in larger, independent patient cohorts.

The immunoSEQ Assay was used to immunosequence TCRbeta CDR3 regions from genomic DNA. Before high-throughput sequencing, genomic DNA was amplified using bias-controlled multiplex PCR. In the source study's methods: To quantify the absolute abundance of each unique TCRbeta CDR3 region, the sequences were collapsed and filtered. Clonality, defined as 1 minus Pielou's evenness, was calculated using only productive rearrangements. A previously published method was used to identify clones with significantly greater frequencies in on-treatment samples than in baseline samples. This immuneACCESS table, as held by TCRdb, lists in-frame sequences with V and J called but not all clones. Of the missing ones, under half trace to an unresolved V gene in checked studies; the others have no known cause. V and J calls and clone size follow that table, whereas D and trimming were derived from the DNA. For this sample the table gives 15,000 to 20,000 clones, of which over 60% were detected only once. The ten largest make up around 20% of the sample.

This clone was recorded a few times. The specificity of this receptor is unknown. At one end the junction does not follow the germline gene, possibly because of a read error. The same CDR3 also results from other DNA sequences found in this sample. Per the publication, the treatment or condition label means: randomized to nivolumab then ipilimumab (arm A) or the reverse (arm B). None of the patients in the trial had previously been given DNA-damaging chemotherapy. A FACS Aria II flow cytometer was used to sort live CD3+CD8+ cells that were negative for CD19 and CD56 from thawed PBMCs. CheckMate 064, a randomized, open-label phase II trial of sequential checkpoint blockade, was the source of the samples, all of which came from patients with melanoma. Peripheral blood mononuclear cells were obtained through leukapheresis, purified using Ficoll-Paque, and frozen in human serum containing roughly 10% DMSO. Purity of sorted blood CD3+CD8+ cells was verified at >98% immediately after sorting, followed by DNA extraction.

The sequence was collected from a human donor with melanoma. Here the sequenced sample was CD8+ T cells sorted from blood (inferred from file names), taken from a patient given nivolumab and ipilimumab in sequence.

The CDR3 region has the sequence CASSQEVQTGNYGYTF. The nucleotides are TGTGCCAGCAGCCAAGAAGTCCAAACAGGGAACTATGGCTACACCTTC. The sequence joins TRBV4-1 to TRBJ1-2, and perhaps TRBD1 as D gene, on 6 matching bases. Its CDR3 holds 16 amino acids, cysteine through phenylalanine. The only DNA kept is the CDR3, 48 bases in frame from the first base. CDR1 and CDR2, looked up from the germline V gene, are MGHRA and YSYEKL.